Sequencing of this T cell receptor (beta chain) was carried out in a study of T cell responses to AZD1222 COVID-19 vaccine. The study's findings and limits: A mostly white British donor set with more females was recruited, and clonal diversity was possibly underestimated.

Germline values: CDR1 DFQATT, CDR2 SNEGSKA (reference sequence). This CDR3 region has 13 residues. Between the trimmed V and J ends, which lost 3 bases and 1 base, there was a span of 9 bases. Turning to this clone: Its antigen remains unidentified.

Measured with immunoSEQ multiplex PCR; TCRdb has only the in-frame clones, and not every one. The data contain approximately 94,000 clones, 80% to 95% of them singletons. This receptor was obtained from an adult in good health. The chain joins TRBV20-1 to TRBJ1-1; D remains unclear. The material sequenced was peripheral blood, taken on day 0 of AZD1222 vaccination. This CDR3 reads CSASWTGNTEAFF. The DNA of the CDR3 is TGCAGTGCTAGTTGGACGGGGAACACTGAAGCTTTCTTT.